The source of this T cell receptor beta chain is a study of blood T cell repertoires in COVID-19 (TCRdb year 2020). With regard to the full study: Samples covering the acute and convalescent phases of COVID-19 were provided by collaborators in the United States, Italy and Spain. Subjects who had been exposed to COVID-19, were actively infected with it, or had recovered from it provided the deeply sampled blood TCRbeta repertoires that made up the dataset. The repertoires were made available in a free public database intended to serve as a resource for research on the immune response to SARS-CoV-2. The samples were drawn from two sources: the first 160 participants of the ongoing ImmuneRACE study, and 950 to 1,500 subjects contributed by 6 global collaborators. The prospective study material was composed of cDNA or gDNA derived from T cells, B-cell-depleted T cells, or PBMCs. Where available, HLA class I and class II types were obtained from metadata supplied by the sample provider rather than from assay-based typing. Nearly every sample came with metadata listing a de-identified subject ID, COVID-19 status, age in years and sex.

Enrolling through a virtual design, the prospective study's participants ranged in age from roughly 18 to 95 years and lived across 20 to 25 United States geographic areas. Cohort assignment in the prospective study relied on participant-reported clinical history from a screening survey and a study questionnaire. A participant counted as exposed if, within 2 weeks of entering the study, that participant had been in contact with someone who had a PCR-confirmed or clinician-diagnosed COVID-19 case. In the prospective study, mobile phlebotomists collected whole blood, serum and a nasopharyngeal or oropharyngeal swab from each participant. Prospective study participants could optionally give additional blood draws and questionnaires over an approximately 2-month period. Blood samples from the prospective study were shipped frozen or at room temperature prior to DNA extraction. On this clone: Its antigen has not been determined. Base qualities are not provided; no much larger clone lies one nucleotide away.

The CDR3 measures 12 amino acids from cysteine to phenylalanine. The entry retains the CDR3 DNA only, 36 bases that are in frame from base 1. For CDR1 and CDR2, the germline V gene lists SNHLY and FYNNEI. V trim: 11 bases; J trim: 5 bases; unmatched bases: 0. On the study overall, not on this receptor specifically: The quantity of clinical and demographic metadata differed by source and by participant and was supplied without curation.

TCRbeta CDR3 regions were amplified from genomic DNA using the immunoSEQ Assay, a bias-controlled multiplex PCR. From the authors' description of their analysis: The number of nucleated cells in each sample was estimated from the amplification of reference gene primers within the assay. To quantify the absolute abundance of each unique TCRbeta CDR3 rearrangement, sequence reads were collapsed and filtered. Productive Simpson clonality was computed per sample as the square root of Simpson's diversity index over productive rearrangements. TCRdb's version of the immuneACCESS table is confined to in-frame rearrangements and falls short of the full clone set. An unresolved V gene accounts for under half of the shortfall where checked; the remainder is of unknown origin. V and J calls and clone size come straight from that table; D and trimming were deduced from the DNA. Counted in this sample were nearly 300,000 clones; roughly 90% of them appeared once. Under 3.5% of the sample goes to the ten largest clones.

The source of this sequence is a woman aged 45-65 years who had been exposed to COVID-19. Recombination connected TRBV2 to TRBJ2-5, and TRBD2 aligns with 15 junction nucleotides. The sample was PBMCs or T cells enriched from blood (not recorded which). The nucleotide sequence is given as TGTGCCGGGACTAGCGGGGGGGAGACCCAGTACTTC. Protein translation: CAGTSGGETQYF.